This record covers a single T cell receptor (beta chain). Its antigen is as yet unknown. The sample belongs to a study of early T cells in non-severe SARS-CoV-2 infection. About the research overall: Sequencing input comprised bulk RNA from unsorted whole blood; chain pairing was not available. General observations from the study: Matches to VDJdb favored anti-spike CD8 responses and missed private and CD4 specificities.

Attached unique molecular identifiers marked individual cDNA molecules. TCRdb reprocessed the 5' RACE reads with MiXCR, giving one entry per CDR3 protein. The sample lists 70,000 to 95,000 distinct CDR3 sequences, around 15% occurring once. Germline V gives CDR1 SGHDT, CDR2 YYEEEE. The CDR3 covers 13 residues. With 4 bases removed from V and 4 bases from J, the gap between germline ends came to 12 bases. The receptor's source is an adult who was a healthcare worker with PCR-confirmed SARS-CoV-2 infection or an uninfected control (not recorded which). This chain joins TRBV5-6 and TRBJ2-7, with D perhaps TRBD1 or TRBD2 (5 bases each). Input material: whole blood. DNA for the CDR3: TGTGCCAGCAGCGAGGGACCGAGGTACGAGCAGTACGTC. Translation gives CASSEGPRYEQYV.